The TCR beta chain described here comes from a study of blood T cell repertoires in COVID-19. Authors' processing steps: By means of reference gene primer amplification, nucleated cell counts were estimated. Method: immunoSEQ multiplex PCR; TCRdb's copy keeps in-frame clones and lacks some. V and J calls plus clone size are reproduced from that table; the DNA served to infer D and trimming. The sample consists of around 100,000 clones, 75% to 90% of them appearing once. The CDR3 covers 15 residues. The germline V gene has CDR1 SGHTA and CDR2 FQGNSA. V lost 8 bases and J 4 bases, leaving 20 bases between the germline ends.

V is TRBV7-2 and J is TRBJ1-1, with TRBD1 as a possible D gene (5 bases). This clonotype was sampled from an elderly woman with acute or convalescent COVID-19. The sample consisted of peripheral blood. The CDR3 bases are TGTGCCAGCGCTCCCGATGGGGGGGATTTCACTGAAGCTTTCTTT. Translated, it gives CASAPDGGDFTEAFF.